Following are 17 T cell receptor beta chains from one sample sequenced in a study of T cells in Graves' hyperthyroidism and ophthalmopathy. Template material for amplifying TCR beta CDR3 regions consisted of RNA transcripts. TCR CDR3 regions were first amplified by RT-PCR with HTBI primers. One entry per CDR3 protein, called by TCRdb with MiXCR from the multiplex PCR reads. Among roughly 660,000 distinct CDR3 sequences, 15% to 20% were seen once, and the ten largest hold about a sixth. Sequencing used blood. Every receptor here comes from a man aged 45-60 years with Graves' hyperthyroidism.

This clonotype was picked up many times. The chain joins TRBV20-1 to TRBJ1-1; no firm D call. The ends were cut back, 2 bases at V and 2 bases at J, with 9 bases in the middle. Germline loops: CDR1 DFQATT, CDR2 SNEGSKA (reference sequence). The length of the CDR3 is 13 residues. Here the CDR3 DNA reads TGCAGTGCTAGACCGGCGCTCAACACTGAAGCTTTCTTT. The encoded protein is CSARPALNTEAFF.

This clonotype was found many times. The chain uses TRBV5-1 and TRBJ2-3, with TRBD2 identical over 11 bases. The V gene's germline CDR1 is SGHRS and CDR2 YFSETQ. The CDR3 has 14 amino acids. The ends lost 5 bases at V and 5 bases at J; junction bases unmatched: 4. CDR3 nucleotides: TGCGCCAGCAGACTAGCGGGAGTCGGAGATACGCAGTATTTT. Translated, it gives CASRLAGVGDTQYF.

This rearrangement joins TRBV4-1 to TRBJ1-3; TRBD1 agrees at 7 bases. The V gene's germline CDR1 is MGHRA and CDR2 YSYEKL. V trimming: 1 base; J trimming: 8 bases; junction bases outside the gene matches: 5. The CDR3 sequence is 14 residues long. CDR3 nucleotides: TGCGCCAGCAGCCAAGGAGACAGGGCATACACCATATATTTT. As protein: CASSQGDRAYTIYF.

This clonotype was observed many times. V and J are TRBV6-5 and TRBJ1-4; D not certain. The ends were cut back, 0 bases at V and 6 bases at J, with 11 bases in the middle. Germline V gene lookup returns CDR1 MNHEY and CDR2 SVGAGI. This CDR3 comprises 15 residues. CDR3 sequence (DNA): TGTGCCAGCAGTTACTCCGTAGGGATCCATGAAAAACTGTTTTTT. As protein: CASSYSVGIHEKLFF.

This clonotype occurred once. The chain recombines TRBV2 with TRBJ2-1, with TRBD2 identical over 14 bases. V was clipped by 3 bases and J by 9 bases; unmatched bases: 7. The CDR3 has 16 residues. The germline gives CDR1 SNHLY, CDR2 FYNNEI. Written as DNA, the CDR3 is TGTGCCAGCAGTGATCGGGGACTAGCGGGAGTACTTGAGCAGTTCTTC. Amino acid sequence: CASSDRGLAGVLEQFF.

This clonotype occurred a few times. The chain uses TRBV19 and TRBJ2-3, with TRBD1 matching 8 bases. V trimming: 3 bases; J trimming: 0 bases; junction bases outside the gene matches: 5. The CDR3 has 16 residues. Germline values: CDR1 LNHDA, CDR2 SQIVND (reference sequence). Written as DNA, the CDR3 is TGTGCCAGTAGTATGGGGACAGGAGAAAGCACAGATACGCAGTATTTT. This gives the protein CASSMGTGESTDTQYF.

This clonotype was recorded at least ten times. The V gene is TRBV5-1, the J gene TRBJ1-5; unclear D gene. There are 15 residues in the CDR3. Germline V gives CDR1 SGHRS, CDR2 YFSETQ. Trimming pared 0 bases from V and 0 bases from J, leaving 7 bases between. DNA of the CDR3: TGCGCCAGCAGCTTGGGCACAGTTAGCAATCAGCCCCAGCATTTT. Translated: CASSLGTVSNQPQHF.

The chain uses TRBV6-1 and TRBJ2-5, with D perhaps given as TRBD1 or TRBD2 (5 bases each). This CDR3 is built from 15 residues. CDR1 is MNHNS, CDR2 SASEGT, per germline. Trimming shortened V by 4 bases and J by 4 bases, and 16 bases separated the two germline ends. The CDR3 loop is CASSGPGTCGETQYF. The DNA for the CDR3 is TGTGCCAGCAGTGGCCCCGGGACCTGTGGAGAGACCCAGTACTTC.

The chain is built from TRBV30 and TRBJ2-7; D is tentatively TRBD1 or TRBD2 (5 bases each). This CDR3 spans 13 amino acids. Per germline, CDR1 GTSNPN and CDR2 SVGIG (reference sequence). Trimming took off 3 bases at V and 3 bases at J, with 12 bases between the two ends. CDR3 in DNA: TGTGCCTGGAGGAAGGGACCCGTCTACGAGCAGTACTTC. Translated: CAWRKGPVYEQYF.

This clonotype was seen more than once but under ten times. This chain uses TRBV7-3 with TRBJ2-7; D gene ambiguous. Deletions cut 2 bases from V and 6 bases from J, with 8 bases between. The CDR3 runs to 12 residues. CDR1 and CDR2 (germline): SGHTA, FQGTGA. The CDR3 DNA sequence: TGTGCCAGCAGCTTAGATAATAGCGAGCAGTACTTC. Protein product: CASSLDNSEQYF. The variable domain in full, with the rest retrieved from reference TRBV7-3 and TRBJ2-7, is GAGVSQTPSNKVTEKGKYVELRCDPISGHTALYWYRQSLGQGPEFLIYFQGTGAADDSGLPNDRFFAVRPEGSVSTLKIQRTERGDSAVYLCASSLDNSEQYFGPGTRLTVT.

This clonotype was seen more than once but under ten times. The V gene is TRBV19, the J gene TRBJ2-2; possibly TRBD2 for D (5 bases). CDR3 length: 15 residues. CDR1 and CDR2 (germline): LNHDA, SQIVND (reference sequence). V shed 5 bases and J shed 0 bases, with 10 bases lying between them. The CDR3 region is CASSGGSTNTGELFF. Written as DNA, the CDR3 is TGTGCCAGTAGTGGCGGGTCGACGAACACCGGGGAGCTGTTTTTT.

Points on this clonotype: Just one base apart from a much larger clone, this may be a read error. This chain joins TRBV7-8 and TRBJ2-7; D may be TRBD2 (5 bases). Germline V lookup: CDR1 SGHVS, CDR2 FQNEAQ. The CDR3 extends over 14 amino acids. The CDR3 DNA sequence: TGTGCCGGCAGCGCGACCCGGGACTCCTACGAGCAGTACTTC. Its translation: CAGSATRDSYEQYF.

This sequence joins TRBV20-1 and TRBJ2-1; TRBD1 or TRBD2 may be the D gene (5 bases each). CDR3 length equals 14 residues. Germline CDR1 DFQATT, CDR2 SNEGSKA (reference sequence). V was pared by 5 bases and J by 3 bases, with 14 bases between. As DNA, the CDR3 is TGCAGTGCTTCATTTCGAGGGGTCTACAATGAGCAGTTCTTC. Protein sequence: CSASFRGVYNEQFF.

The table lists this clonotype with a few counts. The chain couples TRBV19 to TRBJ2-2, with D perhaps TRBD2 (5 bases). Between the trimmed V and J ends, which lost 1 base and 1 base, there was a span of 7 bases. The CDR3 covers 15 residues. Germline V gene sequence: CDR1 LNHDA, CDR2 SQIVND (reference sequence). CDR3 sequence reads: CASSIGLLNTGELFF. In nucleotides, the CDR3 is TGTGCCAGTAGTATAGGACTATTGAACACCGGGGAGCTGTTTTTT.

This clonotype appeared many times. The rearrangement uses TRBV11-2 and TRBJ2-2; the match to TRBD1 covers 9 bases. The J segment lost 6 bases and the V segment lost 2 bases, leaving 13 bases of the junction unmatched. Germline V CDR1 and CDR2: SGHAT, FQNNGV. The CDR3 runs to 18 residues. The chain's CDR3 is CASSLYPGQGSDPGELFF. DNA for the CDR3: TGTGCCAGCAGCTTATACCCGGGACAGGGAAGCGATCCCGGGGAGCTGTTTTTT.

The chain is built from TRBV3-1 and TRBJ1-4; a weak D match, TRBD1 (5 bases). V lost 1 base and J 12 bases, leaving 24 bases between the germline ends. Germline assignment: CDR1 LGHDT and CDR2 YNNKEL (reference sequence). The length of the CDR3 is 17 residues. The CDR3 is CASSQGSSTFPGLELFF. The CDR3 DNA follows: TGTGCCAGCAGCCAAGGATCCTCGACGTTTCCGGGACTGGAACTGTTTTTT.

This clonotype was counted many times. The rearrangement links TRBV28 to TRBJ2-1, with D tentatively TRBD1 (6 bases). Trimming cost V 4 bases and J 1 base, with 11 bases left between them. CDR1 is MDHEN, CDR2 SYDVKM, per germline. CDR3 length: 15 residues. CDR3 sequence reads: CASSSLRGSYNEQFF. CDR3 DNA sequence: TGTGCCAGCAGTTCACTCAGGGGATCCTACAATGAGCAGTTCTTC.